Listed below are T cell receptor beta chains from one sample, sequenced in a study of T cells after yellow fever vaccination. In TCRdb, the 5' RACE reads were re-called with MiXCR into one record per CDR3 protein. The data hold hundreds of thousands of distinct CDR3 sequences, with about 9.9% observed a single time. Sequences were derived from PBMCs, sampled on the day of the first yellow fever vaccination. The receptor source for this set is a man aged 18-30 years who received the YFV17D yellow fever vaccine. CDR3s include the opening cysteine and the closing phenylalanine or tryptophan. A D gene is named only where the DNA matches it firmly. Expanded clones are given a class, and other clones once, few, many or no size at all.

v_gene,j_gene,d_gene,abundance,CDR3aa,CDR3nt
TRBV27,TRBJ2-1,TRBD1,.,CASSVGTGAYNEQFF,TGTGCCAGCAGTGTTGGGACAGGGGCCTACAATGAGCAGTTCTTC
TRBV5-4,TRBJ2-1,TRBD2,few,CASSTRTSGGDVEQFF,TGTGCCAGCAGCACAAGGACTAGCGGGGGTGATGTTGAGCAGTTCTTC
TRBV6-2/TRBV6-3,TRBJ1-1,.,.,CASSKGLRDTEAFF,TGTGCCAGCAGTAAGGGTCTTCGGGACACTGAAGCTTTCTTT
TRBV4-1,TRBJ2-7,TRBD2,.,CASSQWEGMPAYEQYF,TGCGCCAGCAGCCAATGGGAGGGGATGCCGGCGTACGAGCAGTACTTC
TRBV2,TRBJ1-5,TRBD1,few,CASSRTGTGNQPQHF,TGTGCCAGCAGCCGGACAGGGACCGGCAATCAGCCCCAGCATTTT
TRBV20-1,TRBJ2-7,.,.,CSARAGAILEQYF,TGCAGTGCTAGAGCAGGGGCGATCCTCGAGCAGTACTTC
TRBV20-1,TRBJ1-1,.,few,CSASDSSRNTEAFF,TGCAGTGCTAGCGACAGTTCGCGGAACACTGAAGCTTTCTTT
TRBV7-3,TRBJ2-7,.,few,CASSLDPAGSEQYF,TGTGCCAGCAGCTTAGACCCCGCAGGGTCCGAGCAGTACTTC
TRBV24-1,TRBJ1-2,.,.,CATSDFPGDGYTF,TGTGCCACCAGTGATTTTCCAGGGGATGGCTACACCTTC
TRBV5-1,TRBJ2-3,.,many,CASSLVGVVTDTQYF,TGCGCCAGCAGCTTGGTGGGGGTTGTAACAGATACGCAGTATTTT
TRBV5-6,TRBJ1-1,.,.,CASSLIGTRPNTEAFF,TGTGCCAGCAGCTTGATCGGGACACGGCCGAACACTGAAGCTTTCTTT
TRBV7-2,TRBJ1-6,.,.,CASSLARSNSPLHF,TGTGCCAGCAGCTTAGCCAGGTCGAATTCACCCCTCCACTTT
TRBV18,TRBJ2-1,TRBD2,.,CASSPPSTGGRNEQFF,TGTGCCAGCTCACCACCTTCTACGGGGGGGCGCAATGAGCAGTTCTTC
TRBV7-2,TRBJ2-5,TRBD2,.,CASSFAGVGETQYF,TGTGCCAGCAGCTTCGCGGGGGTAGGGGAGACCCAGTACTTC
TRBV7-9,TRBJ2-2,.,few,CASSLEASLPGELFF,TGTGCCAGCAGCTTAGAAGCTAGTCTTCCCGGGGAGCTGTTTTTT
TRBV11-2,TRBJ2-3,TRBD2,.,CASSFGGGGGDTQYF,TGTGCCAGCAGCTTCGGCGGGGGGGGTGGCGATACGCAGTATTTT
TRBV20-1,TRBJ1-3,TRBD1,few,CSAGDPGQGENTIYF,TGCAGTGCGGGCGATCCCGGACAGGGGGAAAACACCATATATTTT
TRBV7-2,TRBJ2-1,.,.,CASSPMALRYNEQFF,TGTGCCAGCAGCCCGATGGCCCTGCGCTACAATGAGCAGTTCTTC
TRBV5-1,TRBJ1-4,.,many,CASSLIGATNEKLFF,TGCGCCAGCAGCTTGATCGGTGCAACTAATGAAAAACTGTTTTTT
TRBV2,TRBJ1-5,TRBD1,.,CASSWDRQLGQPQHF,TGTGCCAGCAGCTGGGACAGGCAATTGGGTCAGCCCCAGCATTTT
TRBV6-2/TRBV6-3,TRBJ2-1,.,.,CASKRYNEQFF,TGTGCCAGCAAGCGATACAATGAGCAGTTCTTC
TRBV20-1,TRBJ2-5,TRBD2,.,CSARDPSGTQYF,TGCAGTGCTAGAGATCCTAGCGGGACCCAGTACTTC
TRBV27,TRBJ1-5,.,many,CASRATGFNQPQHF,TGTGCCAGCAGAGCGACGGGCTTCAATCAGCCCCAGCATTTT
TRBV12-3/TRBV12-4,TRBJ2-7,.,many,CASSLEGSSYEQYF,TGTGCCAGCAGTTTGGAGGGGAGCTCCTACGAGCAGTACTTC
TRBV2,TRBJ2-6,TRBD1,.,CASVVQGAGANVLTF,TGTGCCAGCGTAGTACAGGGGGCTGGGGCCAACGTCCTGACTTTC
TRBV5-1,TRBJ2-1,TRBD1,many,CASSLETGNYNEQFF,TGCGCCAGCAGCTTGGAGACAGGGAACTACAATGAGCAGTTCTTC
TRBV7-9,TRBJ1-2,.,few,CASSLALTPSGYTF,TGTGCCAGCAGCTTAGCGCTGACACCCAGTGGCTACACCTTC
TRBV7-2,TRBJ1-1,.,few,CASSLRADTEAFF,TGTGCCAGCAGCTTGAGGGCAGACACTGAAGCTTTCTTT
TRBV12-3/TRBV12-4,TRBJ2-3,TRBD2,few,CASSLTSGGVLDTQYF,TGTGCCAGCAGTTTAACAAGCGGGGGGGTGTTAGATACGCAGTATTTT
TRBV27,TRBJ1-6,.,.,CASSLYSAGPNSPLHF,TGTGCCAGCAGTTTATATAGTGCAGGGCCTAATTCACCCCTCCACTTT
TRBV2,TRBJ2-5,.,.,CASSEALLQETQYF,TGTGCCAGCAGTGAAGCGCTTCTACAAGAGACCCAGTACTTC
TRBV11-2,TRBJ1-4,.,few,CASSSEPTGTSLCENEKLFF,TGTGCCAGCAGCTCCGAGCCGACCGGGACAAGCCTCTGTGAAAATGAAAAACTGTTTTTT
TRBV5-8,TRBJ1-1,.,.,CASSEKDRLNTEAFF,TGTGCCAGCAGCGAAAAGGACCGACTGAACACTGAAGCTTTCTTT
TRBV6-2/TRBV6-3,TRBJ2-5,TRBD1,.,CASSYIIGAGGVETQYF,TGTGCCAGCAGTTATATTATTGGGGCAGGGGGCGTGGAGACCCAGTACTTC
TRBV10-3,TRBJ2-1,.,.,CAISESGGWYNEQFF,TGTGCCATCAGTGAGTCGGGCGGGTGGTACAATGAGCAGTTCTTC
TRBV20-1,TRBJ1-2,TRBD1,.,CSVSRDSSNYGYTF,TGCAGTGTCAGCAGGGACAGCTCTAACTATGGCTACACCTTC
TRBV7-9,TRBJ1-1,TRBD1,few,CASSSLQGGNTEAFF,TGTGCCAGCAGCTCCCTCCAGGGGGGGAACACTGAAGCTTTCTTT
TRBV2,TRBJ2-1,TRBD2,few,CASHSGVGLSYNEQFF,TGTGCCAGCCATAGCGGGGTCGGCTTGTCCTACAATGAGCAGTTCTTC
TRBV14,TRBJ2-2,TRBD1,.,CASSPIPGQGTGELFF,TGTGCCAGCAGCCCAATTCCGGGACAGGGGACCGGGGAGCTGTTTTTT
TRBV28,TRBJ2-6,.,few,CASSLFQGILGANVLTF,TGTGCCAGCAGTTTATTTCAGGGTATTCTGGGGGCCAACGTCCTGACTTTC
TRBV12-3/TRBV12-4,TRBJ2-1,.,many,CASSPRASSLTYNEQFF,TGTGCCAGCAGTCCCAGGGCGTCTAGTCTTACCTACAATGAGCAGTTCTTC
TRBV12-3/TRBV12-4,TRBJ1-2,.,.,CASSLGPRRGYTF,TGTGCCAGCAGTTTGGGACCCCGGCGTGGCTACACCTTC
TRBV27,TRBJ2-7,.,few,CASKGGGGGYEQYF,TGTGCCAGCAAGGGGGGCGGGGGTGGGTACGAGCAGTACTTC
TRBV5-6,TRBJ2-5,TRBD2,few,CASRVGLAGAETQYF,TGTGCCAGCAGGGTGGGACTAGCGGGGGCAGAGACCCAGTACTTC
TRBV5-1,TRBJ2-3,.,few,CASSPEAHRGTDTQYF,TGCGCCAGCAGCCCGGAGGCACACCGGGGCACAGATACGCAGTATTTT
TRBV7-3,TRBJ2-3,.,.,CASSSPTSTDTQYF,TGTGCCAGCAGCTCCCCAACAAGCACAGATACGCAGTATTTT
TRBV11-2,TRBJ2-7,.,.,CASRQVKQGGEQYF,TGTGCCAGCAGACAAGTAAAACAGGGTGGGGAGCAGTACTTC
TRBV5-1,TRBJ2-7,.,few,CASSLSWGYEQYF,TGCGCCAGCAGCTTGAGTTGGGGGTACGAGCAGTACTTC
TRBV6-2/TRBV6-3,TRBJ2-5,TRBD2,few,CASTKAPLLAGEETQYF,TGTGCCAGCACCAAAGCCCCCCTCTTAGCGGGGGAAGAGACCCAGTACTTC
TRBV5-1,TRBJ2-1,TRBD1,many,CASSPRAGGYNEQFF,TGCGCCAGCAGCCCCCGGGCAGGGGGATACAATGAGCAGTTCTTC
TRBV20-1,TRBJ2-3,.,few,CSARTKATDTQYF,TGCAGTGCTAGGACTAAGGCAACAGATACGCAGTATTTT